A selection of T cell receptor beta chains follows, all from one sample in a study of shared clonotypes between healthy human individuals. Clones were sequenced by immunoSEQ multiplex PCR, and TCRdb holds only the in-frame ones, with some missing. The data show about 1.5 million clones, under 99% seen once. Sequencing was carried out using naive CD4+ T cells sorted from blood. These receptors all stem from a man younger than 40 in good health. Each CDR3 is given with its conserved first and last residue. The D gene is left open where the match is weak. For some rows the clone size is stated as once, few or many, or as a class when expanded; others skip it.

v_gene,abundance,j_gene,d_gene,CDR3aa,CDR3nt
TRBV7-8,once,TRBJ2-7,TRBD2,CASSIAGGGGYEQYF,TGTGCCAGCAGCATAGCGGGAGGAGGGGGCTACGAGCAGTACTTC
TRBV28,-,TRBJ2-3,-,CASSFRVLPGTDTQYF,TGTGCCAGCAGTTTTAGGGTACTTCCAGGCACAGATACGCAGTATTTT
TRBV7-3,-,TRBJ2-1,TRBD2,CASSTLGGPREEYNEQFF,TGTGCCAGCAGCACCCTCGGCGGTCCGCGGGAGGAGTACAATGAGCAGTTCTTC
TRBV9,-,TRBJ2-5,-,CASSVTGTPQETQYF,TGTGCCAGCAGCGTCACCGGGACACCTCAAGAGACCCAGTACTTC
TRBV7-8,-,TRBJ2-7,-,CASSPPGHKNYEQYF,TGTGCCAGCAGCCCACCGGGACACAAGAATTACGAGCAGTACTTC
TRBV5-1,-,TRBJ2-3,-,CASSLEAFTDTQYF,TGCGCCAGCAGCTTGGAAGCGTTCACAGATACGCAGTATTTT
TRBV19,-,TRBJ1-2,-,CASSPRNYGYTF,TGTGCCAGTAGTCCCCGTAACTATGGCTACACCTTC
TRBV10-3,-,TRBJ2-7,TRBD2,CAISESALAGGGEQYF,TGTGCCATCAGTGAGTCTGCACTAGCGGGAGGAGGAGAGCAGTACTTC
TRBV10-2,-,TRBJ2-2,TRBD2,CASSEGSRSGRRAGELFF,TGCGCCAGCAGTGAAGGCTCCCGTAGCGGGAGACGCGCCGGGGAGCTGTTTTTT
TRBV5-5,-,TRBJ1-2,TRBD1,CASSLRVDRENNYGYTF,TGTGCCAGCAGCTTGCGAGTAGACAGGGAGAATAACTATGGCTACACCTTC
TRBV5-1,-,TRBJ2-7,TRBD2,CASSPGVAGGADEQYF,TGCGCCAGCAGCCCAGGGGTAGCGGGAGGCGCGGACGAGCAGTACTTC
TRBV10-3,-,TRBJ2-1,-,CATLGTFERASSYNEQFF,TGTGCCACCTTAGGGACTTTTGAGAGGGCTAGCTCCTACAATGAGCAGTTCTTC
TRBV7-2,-,TRBJ2-2,-,CASSLKLSNTGELFF,TGTGCCAGCAGCTTAAAACTCTCGAACACCGGGGAGCTGTTTTTT
TRBV4-1,-,TRBJ2-7,TRBD1,CASSQERRQGRREQYF,TGCGCCAGCAGCCAAGAACGTAGACAGGGGCGTCGTGAGCAGTACTTC
TRBV14,-,TRBJ2-7,-,CASSQTEKPYEEQYF,TGTGCCAGCAGCCAAACGGAAAAACCCTACGAGGAGCAGTACTTC
TRBV19,-,TRBJ1-2,-,CASQSSNYGYTF,TGTGCCAGTCAATCCTCTAACTATGGCTACACCTTC
TRBV19,-,TRBJ2-2,-,CASSNGEGDSLPTGELFF,TGTGCCAGTAGTAATGGGGAGGGGGACTCCCTACCGACCGGGGAGCTGTTTTTT
TRBV5-1,-,TRBJ1-1,-,CASSREGSNTEAFF,TGCGCCAGCAGCAGGGAGGGATCGAACACTGAAGCTTTCTTT
TRBV19,-,TRBJ2-1,-,CASSMLPASTGFNEQFF,TGTGCCAGTAGTATGCTCCCAGCCTCGACAGGCTTCAATGAGCAGTTCTTC
TRBV19,-,TRBJ1-2,-,CASRPDRARWDGYTF,TGTGCCAGTAGGCCCGATCGGGCCCGGTGGGATGGCTACACCTTC
TRBV27,-,TRBJ2-2,-,CASSLLRGTNTGELFF,TGTGCCAGCAGTTTATTGAGGGGCACGAACACCGGGGAGCTGTTTTTT
TRBV7-6,-,TRBJ2-1,TRBD2,CASSLAGEGTYNEQFF,TGTGCCAGCAGCTTAGCAGGGGAGGGAACCTACAATGAGCAGTTCTTC
TRBV14,-,TRBJ1-1,-,CASSQDRSGANTEAFF,TGTGCCAGCAGCCAAGATAGATCGGGGGCGAACACTGAAGCTTTCTTT
TRBV6-1,-,TRBJ2-3,TRBD2,CASSELRLAGASSYTDTQYF,TGTGCCAGCAGTGAACTCCGACTAGCGGGAGCTTCATCATACACAGATACGCAGTATTTT
TRBV9,once,TRBJ2-2,-,CASSRSGSSNTGELFF,TGTGCCAGCAGCCGGAGCGGGTCCTCTAACACCGGGGAGCTGTTTTTT
TRBV18,-,TRBJ2-7,-,CASSPGQGGEQYF,TGTGCCAGCTCACCAGGGCAGGGAGGCGAGCAGTACTTC
TRBV2,-,TRBJ2-5,-,CASRDLPGQPEPQYF,TGTGCCAGCAGGGACTTACCGGGCCAACCGGAGCCCCAGTACTTC
TRBV20-1,once,TRBJ2-2,-,CSAGGRELFF,TGCAGTGCGGGGGGCCGCGAGCTGTTTTTT
TRBV11-2,-,TRBJ1-1,-,CASSLIWGRTEAFF,TGTGCCAGCAGCTTAATTTGGGGTAGGACTGAAGCTTTCTTT